The entry below describes one TCR beta chain. Germline V gene sequence: CDR1 SNHLY, CDR2 FYNNEI. CDR3 length: 17 residues. Trimming stripped 5 bases from V and 4 bases from J, with 24 bases between. Treatment described: preoperative locoregional IRX-2 cytokine immunotherapy. Preoperative locoregional IRX-2 cytokine immunotherapy was tested in the phase Ib source study. The data are from a study of preoperative IRX-2 immunotherapy in early breast cancer. Clones were sequenced by immunoSEQ multiplex PCR, and TCRdb holds only the in-frame ones, with some missing. The table records 75,000 to 100,000 clones, approximately 90% of them present only once.

The chain joins TRBV2 to TRBJ2-7; possibly TRBD1 for D (5 bases). Source: tumor tissue, taken after IRX-2 immunotherapy. The sequence was obtained from a human donor with breast cancer. CDR3 region: CASSLWGMGQTTYEQYF. CDR3 in DNA: TGTGCCAGCAGTTTATGGGGTATGGGGCAGACGACTTACGAGCAGTACTTC.